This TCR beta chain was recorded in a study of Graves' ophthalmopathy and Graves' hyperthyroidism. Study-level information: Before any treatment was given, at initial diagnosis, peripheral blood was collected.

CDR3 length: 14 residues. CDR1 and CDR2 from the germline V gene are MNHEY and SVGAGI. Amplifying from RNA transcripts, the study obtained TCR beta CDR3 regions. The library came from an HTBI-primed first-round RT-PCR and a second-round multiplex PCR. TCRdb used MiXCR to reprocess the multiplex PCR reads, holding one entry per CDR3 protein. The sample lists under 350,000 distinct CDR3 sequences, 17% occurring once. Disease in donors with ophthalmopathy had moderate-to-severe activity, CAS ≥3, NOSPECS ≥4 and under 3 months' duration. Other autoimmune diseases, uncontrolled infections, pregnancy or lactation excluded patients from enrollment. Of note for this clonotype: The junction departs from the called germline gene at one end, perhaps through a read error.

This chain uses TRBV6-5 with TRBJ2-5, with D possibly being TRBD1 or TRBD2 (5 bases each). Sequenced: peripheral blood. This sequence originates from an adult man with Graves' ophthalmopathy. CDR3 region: CASSNPGQGETQYF. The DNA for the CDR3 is TGTGCCAGCAGTAACCCGGGGCAGGGAGAGACGCAGTACTTC.